Presented here are 5 T cell receptor beta chains from one specimen sequenced in a study of control samples from healthy donors and cancer patients (dated by TCRdb to about 2020). Libraries were prepared through the immunoSEQ multiplex PCR assay. Not all clones reach the TCRdb copy of this immuneACCESS table, which keeps in-frame sequences only. Checked studies attribute under half of the gap to unresolved V genes and leave the rest unexplained. For this sample there are 90,000 to 110,000 clones; around 89% appear just once. The ten top clones hold 17% of the sample. Sequenced input: blood. The source of these receptors is a woman in her 50s in good health.

The chain uses TRBV7-9 and TRBJ1-5; no clear D gene. Germline lookup yields CDR1 SEHNR and CDR2 FQNEAQ (reference sequence). With 1 base removed from V and 7 bases from J, the gap between germline ends came to 5 bases. CDR3 size: 12 residues. CDR3 DNA: TGTGCCAGCAGCTTAGAATCCCAGCCCCAGCATTTT. This codes for CASSLESQPQHF.

The sample holds a few counts of this clone. CDR3 sequence: CASSFSGSFGNTIYF. CDR3 DNA: TGTGCCAGCAGTTTCTCGGGATCTTTTGGGAACACCATATATTTT. The rearrangement joins TRBV6-5 to TRBJ1-3; D is ambiguous. Germline CDR1 and CDR2: MNHEY and SVGAGI. The CDR3 runs 15 residues. The V gene lost 4 bases and the J gene lost 7 bases, with 17 bases spanning the gap.

V usage is TRBV27 and J usage is TRBJ2-6; D unresolved. Trimming cost V 5 bases and J 2 bases, with 13 bases left between them. The CDR3 is made up of 16 amino acids. CDR1 MNHEY and CDR2 SMNVEV come from the germline V gene (reference sequence). The CDR3 loop is CASSNLRVAGANVLTF. In nucleotides, the CDR3 is TGTGCCAGCAGTAACCTCCGCGTCGCTGGGGCCAACGTCCTGACTTTC.

The chain carries TRBV10-2 and TRBJ2-7, with D perhaps TRBD1 or TRBD2 (5 bases each). The CDR3 totals 14 residues. Germline CDR1 and CDR2: WSHSY and SAAADI. Trimming took off 9 bases at V and 1 base at J, with 16 bases between the two ends. In nucleotides, the CDR3 is TGCGCCAGTGACACTGGGACGGGATCCTACGAGCAGTACTTC. This translates into CASDTGTGSYEQYF.

The chain is built from TRBV25-1 and TRBJ1-2; 7 bases fit TRBD1. This CDR3 has 13 residues. V lost 11 bases and J lost 8; bases outside the gene matches: 14. The germline gives CDR1 MGHDK, CDR2 SYGVNS. CDR3 amino acids: CACETLGGRGYTF. CDR3 DNA sequence: TGTGCCTGTGAGACCTTAGGGGGCCGGGGCTACACCTTC.